The 16 T cell receptor beta chains below come from one sample, sequenced in a study of T cell changes during pregnancy in multiple sclerosis. The repertoire was sequenced with immunoSEQ multiplex PCR; TCRdb's copy has only in-frame clones and lacks some. Counted here are around 57,000 clones, 80% to 90% occurring once; the ten biggest clones make up 0.89%. The sequencing used peripheral blood, collected in the first trimester of pregnancy. These receptor sequences come from a female donor in good health, enrolled as a control in a pregnancy study.

Comment on this clone: Mismatch with germline at one junction end may stem from a read error. This rearrangement joins TRBV7-7 to TRBJ2-2; 8 bases agree with TRBD1. CDR3 length: 15 residues. Germline CDR1 is SSHAT and CDR2 is FNYEAQ (reference sequence). The CDR3 reads CASSLQGGETGELFF. CDR3 DNA sequence: TGTGCTAGCAGCTTACAGGGGGGAGAGACCGGGGAGCTGTTTTTT.

The chain links TRBV4-1 to TRBJ2-7, with D tentatively TRBD2 (5 bases). From germline, CDR1 is MGHRA and CDR2 YSYEKL. The ends were cut back, 0 bases at V and 2 bases at J, with 11 bases in the middle. The CDR3 totals 15 residues. CDR3 in amino acids: CASSQEERNTYEQYF. CDR3 DNA: TGCGCCAGCAGCCAAGAGGAGCGGAATACCTACGAGCAGTACTTC.

This sequence joins TRBV27 and TRBJ2-5; 9 bases map to TRBD1. The V segment lost 8 bases and the J segment 4 bases; nucleotides outside the gene matches: 8. The CDR3 totals 14 residues. Germline V gene sequence: CDR1 MNHEY, CDR2 SMNVEV (reference sequence). The CDR3 nucleotides read TGTGCCAGCGGTAGAGGACAGGGGCGAGAGACCCAGTACTTC. Residues: CASGRGQGRETQYF.

The rearrangement joins TRBV6-6 to TRBJ1-1, with TRBD1 matching over 7 bases. Germline CDR1 and CDR2: MNHNY and SVGAGI (reference sequence). Germline trimming cut 0 bases from V and 0 bases from J; bases unmatched to any gene: 4. This CDR3 spans 16 amino acids. CDR3 in DNA: TGTGCCAGCAGTTACTCATCGAGGGGGCTGAACACTGAAGCTTTCTTT. Translation gives CASSYSSRGLNTEAFF.

This chain joins TRBV4-1 and TRBJ2-3; 11 bases fit TRBD2. The CDR3 length is 17 residues. The V gene end was trimmed by 0 bases and the J gene end by 3 bases; junction bases not matched to a gene: 5. CDR1 and CDR2 (germline): MGHRA, YSYEKL. The CDR3 coding sequence is TGCGCCAGCAGCCAAGATGGAATAGCGGGGGGGACAGATACGCAGTATTTT. Translated: CASSQDGIAGGTDTQYF.

The chain is built from TRBV27 and TRBJ2-7, with D possibly matching TRBD2 (6 bases). Germline CDR1 is MNHEY and CDR2 is SMNVEV (reference sequence). The CDR3 covers 14 residues. V was clipped by 5 bases and J by 2 bases, with 13 bases between them. CDR3 region: CASSPLGTAYEQYF. In DNA, the CDR3 is TGTGCCAGCAGTCCCCTGGGGACTGCCTACGAGCAGTACTTC.

V gene TRBV9 combines with J gene TRBJ1-1, with 8 bases identical to TRBD1. The CDR3 length is 12 residues. V shed 4 bases, J shed 7 bases, and the junction held 3 bases outside the gene matches. The germline V gene encodes CDR1 SGDLS and CDR2 YYNGEE. The CDR3 spells CASSLQGGEAFF. DNA for the CDR3: TGTGCCAGCAGCTTACAGGGGGGTGAAGCTTTCTTT. Full variable domain (outside the CDR3, taken from reference TRBV9 and TRBJ1-1): DSGVTQTPKHLITATGQRVTLRCSPRSGDLSVYWYQQSLDQGLQFLIQYYNGEERAKGNILERFSAQQFPDLHSELNLSSLELGDSALYFCASSLQGGEAFFGQGTRLTVV.

The rearrangement links TRBV28 to TRBJ1-1, with TRBD1 as a possible D gene (6 bases). This CDR3 is built from 16 residues. Deletions cut 3 bases from V and 4 bases from J, with 18 bases between. Per the germline V gene, CDR1 is MDHEN and CDR2 is SYDVKM. Written as DNA, the CDR3 is TGTGCCAGCAGTTTCACCACAGGGCCGGATAGCACTGAAGCTTTCTTT. Encoded protein: CASSFTTGPDSTEAFF.

The genes are TRBV6-1 and TRBJ1-5; D unresolved. The CDR3 has 15 residues. Trimming took 5 bases from V and 1 from J, leaving 12 bases between them. Germline V gene sequence: CDR1 MNHNS, CDR2 SASEGT. The CDR3 reads CASSKITASNQPQHF. In DNA form, the CDR3 reads TGTGCCAGCAGTAAAATAACAGCCAGCAATCAGCCCCAGCATTTT.

This sequence joins TRBV4-1 and TRBJ2-5; D is unclear. Germline assignment: CDR1 MGHRA and CDR2 YSYEKL. The CDR3 sequence is 13 residues long. Trimming removed 0 bases from V and 3 bases from J, with 5 bases in between. The CDR3 DNA reads as TGCGCCAGCAGCCAAGACCCGGAAGAGACCCAGTACTTC. It is translated as CASSQDPEETQYF.

This clone was picked up a small number of times. This rearrangement joins TRBV27 to TRBJ2-7, with 8 bases aligning to TRBD1. Germline loops: CDR1 MNHEY, CDR2 SMNVEV (reference sequence). This CDR3 is built from 14 residues. The V and J ends lost 8 bases and 0 bases, in that order; junction bases with no gene match: 6. The CDR3: CASRPGQDSYEQYF. The CDR3 DNA reads TGTGCCAGCCGCCCGGGACAGGACTCCTACGAGCAGTACTTC.

The V and J genes are TRBV6-4 and TRBJ2-3, with TRBD2 matching over 10 bases. The CDR3 has 14 amino acids. The V and J ends lost 3 bases and 4 bases, in that order; junction bases with no gene match: 1. Germline V gene lookup returns CDR1 MRHNA and CDR2 SNTAGT. The CDR3 here is CASSELAGSDTQYF. Written as DNA, the CDR3 is TGTGCCAGCAGTGAACTAGCGGGGTCAGATACGCAGTATTTT.

The rearrangement joins TRBV13 to TRBJ2-7; 9 nucleotides align to TRBD2. Trimming took 7 bases from V and 6 from J; bases not matched to a gene: 10. The CDR3 runs 14 residues. Germline CDR1 and CDR2: PRHDT and FYEKMQ (reference sequence). As DNA, the CDR3 is TGTGCCAGCACAATCCTGACTAGCGGCCGCGAGCAGTACTTC. It yields the protein CASTILTSGREQYF.

The genes are TRBV18 and TRBJ2-3; unclear D gene. V was pared by 0 bases and J by 5 bases, with 6 bases between. Germline V CDR1 and CDR2: KGHSH, LQKENI. The CDR3 is made up of 13 amino acids. The CDR3 sequence is CASSPPSIDTQYF. CDR3 DNA sequence: TGTGCCAGCTCACCACCCAGTATAGATACGCAGTATTTT.

This clone appeared once. The rearrangement uses TRBV4-3 and TRBJ1-6, with D possibly TRBD1 on 6 matching bases. Germline loops: CDR1 LGHNA, CDR2 YSLEER. The ends were cut back, 1 base at V and 3 bases at J, with 7 bases in the middle. This CDR3 comprises 15 residues. The CDR3 protein is CASSQVDSYNSPLHF. The CDR3, as DNA: TGCGCCAGCAGCCAAGTGGACAGCTATAATTCACCCCTCCACTTT.

The chain recombines TRBV11-3 with TRBJ1-1; 8 nucleotides match TRBD1. J lost 4 bases, V lost 4 bases, and 5 bases had no gene match. The CDR3 covers 14 residues. CDR1 SGHNT and CDR2 YENEEA come from the germline V gene. The CDR3 nucleotides read TGTGCCAGCAGCTACGACAGGGGTTTCACTGAAGCTTTCTTT. Its translation is CASSYDRGFTEAFF.